This TCR beta chain was captured by sequencing in a study of T cell responses to AZD1222 COVID-19 vaccine. Overall study findings and caveats: Sampled repertoires all dated from after the peak T cell response. Seropositive status at baseline applied to only six AZD1222 recipients. The sample set comprised mostly white British donors with more females, and clonal diversity was possibly underestimated.

Trimming shortened V by 6 bases and J by 4 bases, and 18 bases separated the two germline ends. The CDR3 is 15 residues long. Looked up from germline, CDR1 is MNHEY and CDR2 is SVGEGT. The method was immunoSEQ multiplex PCR; TCRdb's version includes in-frame clones alone and lacks a portion of them. In the table there are fewer than 200,000 clones, about 88% of which are singletons. Second-dose schedules of about 4 or about 12 weeks were combined. As regards this clone: What it binds is unknown.

The sample in question was peripheral blood, obtained 28 days after the second AZD1222 dose. The receptor was isolated from an adult who received the AZD1222 COVID-19 vaccine. The chain is built from TRBV6-2 or TRBV6-3 and TRBJ2-5, with D possibly called TRBD1 or TRBD2 (5 bases each). The CDR3 DNA reads as TGTGCCAGCAGCCCTTGGGACCCAAAAGGAGAGACCCAGTACTTC. Amino acids: CASSPWDPKGETQYF.